Below, 19 T cell receptor beta chains from the same sample are listed, as sequenced in a study of cytomegalovirus exposure and HLA in healthy donors (dated by TCRdb to about 2017). Library construction relied on the immunoSEQ multiplex PCR assay. For the multiplex PCR, a mixture combining 60 forward primers for TCR Vbeta segments and 13 reverse primers for TCR Jbeta segments was used. TCRdb limited this immuneACCESS table to in-frame rearrangements with V and J called. A share of clones is missing; checked studies link under half to unresolved V genes, and the rest is unexplained. The table for this sample lists around 130,000 clones; 75% to 80% of them were counted only once. The ten biggest clones cover 0.8% to 0.95% of the sample. Sequences were obtained from PBMCs. The source is a woman in her sixties or seventies in good health and CMV-seronegative.

CDR3 in amino acids: CASSEARTGNNSPLHF. The CDR3 nucleotides are TGTGCCAGCAGTGAAGCGCGGACAGGGAACAATTCACCCCTCCACTTT. The chain couples TRBV6-1 to TRBJ1-6; 8 bases fit TRBD1. With V trimmed by 0 bases and J by 7 bases, 5 bases remained unmatched. There are 16 residues in the CDR3. Germline CDR1 MNHNS, CDR2 SASEGT.

The sample holds a few counts of this clone. The chain uses TRBV5-1 and TRBJ2-5, with TRBD1 matching over 12 bases. Looked up from germline, CDR1 is SGHRS and CDR2 is YFSETQ. CDR3 length: 15 residues. After removal of 4 bases from V and 5 bases from J, the junction contained 6 bases not matched to a gene. The CDR3 DNA sequence: TGCGCCAGCAGCCTCCGGGACAGGGGGCGTGAGACCCAGTACTTC. This translates into CASSLRDRGRETQYF.

V and J are TRBV5-4 and TRBJ1-2; D is perhaps TRBD1 (5 bases). Germline V gene data show CDR1 as SGHNT and CDR2 as YYREEE (reference sequence). This CDR3 region has 13 residues. Trimming left V 1 base short and J 4 bases short, with 8 bases between. CDR3 in amino acids: CASSLTRAYGYTF. The CDR3 DNA is TGTGCCAGCAGCTTGACCAGGGCCTATGGCTACACCTTC.

The sample holds one count of this clone. The CDR3 region is CASSPQAGSTDTQYF. The CDR3 region has the DNA TGCGCCAGCAGCCCCCAAGCGGGGAGCACAGATACGCAGTATTTT. The chain employs TRBV5-1 and TRBJ2-3, with 7 bases that match TRBD2. The V segment lost 4 bases and the J segment 0 bases; nucleotides outside the gene matches: 5. The CDR3 length is 15 residues. Per germline, CDR1 SGHRS and CDR2 YFSETQ. Combining the CDR3 with reference TRBV5-1 and TRBJ2-3 gives the whole variable domain KAGVTQTPRYLIKTRGQQVTLSCSPISGHRSVSWYQQTPGQGLQFLFEYFSETQRNKGNFPGRFSGRQFSNSRSEMNVSTLELGDSALYLCASSPQAGSTDTQYFGPGTRLTVL.

V is TRBV5-1 and J is TRBJ2-7, with D tentatively TRBD2 (6 bases). Germline V gene data show CDR1 as SGHRS and CDR2 as YFSETQ. Trimming pared 3 bases from V and 0 bases from J, leaving 13 bases between. The length of the CDR3 is 15 residues. The CDR3 region is CASSSRRGVSYEQYF. Written as DNA, the CDR3 is TGCGCCAGCAGCTCCCGGAGGGGAGTCTCCTACGAGCAGTACTTC.

V is TRBV6-5 and J is TRBJ1-5, with TRBD1 matching 10 bases. The V and J ends lost 2 bases and 4 bases, in that order; junction bases with no gene match: 5. CDR3 length: 16 residues. Germline CDR1 is MNHEY and CDR2 is SVGAGI. CDR3 loop: CASSYVGQGLNQPQHF. The CDR3 bases are TGTGCCAGCAGTTACGTGGGACAGGGGTTGAATCAGCCCCAGCATTTT.

This chain uses TRBV29-1 with TRBJ2-1; 11 nucleotides agree with TRBD2. The germline V gene has CDR1 SQVTM and CDR2 ANQGSEA. With V trimmed by 0 bases and J by 4 bases, 8 bases remained unmatched. The CDR3 loop spans 17 amino acids. CDR3 in amino acids: CSVEDLRGLAEYNEQFF. For the CDR3, the DNA is TGCAGCGTTGAAGATCTAAGGGGACTAGCGGAATACAATGAGCAGTTCTTC.

V and J are TRBV7-6 and TRBJ1-1; tentatively, D is TRBD1 (5 bases). The CDR3 contains 14 residues. Trimming pared 1 base from V and 5 bases from J, leaving 11 bases between. CDR1 and CDR2 (germline): SGHVS, FNYEAQ. The CDR3 sequence: CASSLGGHVTEAFF. CDR3 in DNA: TGTGCCAGCAGCTTAGGCGGACATGTGACTGAAGCTTTCTTT.

The chain has TRBV5-1 and TRBJ2-2, with TRBD1 matching over 11 bases. This CDR3 has 19 residues. The germline V gene has CDR1 SGHRS and CDR2 YFSETQ. Losses at the gene ends were 5 bases for V and 5 bases for J; bases not matched to a gene: 17. The CDR3 DNA is TGCGCCAGCAGTTTCGCAGCCGGGACAGGGGGTATTGAGACCGGGGAGCTGTTTTTT. Protein: CASSFAAGTGGIETGELFF.

Only a few counts were recorded for this clone. The J gene is TRBJ2-3, the V gene TRBV27; 10 bases map to TRBD1. The CDR3 covers 15 residues. Germline V gene data show CDR1 as MNHEY and CDR2 as SMNVEV (reference sequence). The trim removed 6 bases at V and 4 bases at J, leaving 7 bases unmatched. CDR3 loop: CASSLGTGAPDTQYF. CDR3 bases: TGTGCCAGCAGCCTGGGGACAGGGGCCCCAGATACGCAGTATTTT.

This chain links TRBV4-1 with TRBJ2-5; 7 nucleotides agree with TRBD2. Trimming cost V 0 bases and J 0 bases; bases outside gene matches: 1. Germline V CDR1 and CDR2: MGHRA, YSYEKL. The CDR3 is 15 amino acids. The CDR3 loop reads CASSQDAGDQETQYF. CDR3 nucleotides: TGCGCCAGCAGCCAAGATGCGGGGGACCAAGAGACCCAGTACTTC.

The gene calls are TRBV27 and TRBJ1-2, with TRBD1 matching 8 bases. Germline CDR1 and CDR2: MNHEY and SMNVEV (reference sequence). This CDR3 has 15 amino acids. After removal of 5 bases from V and 5 bases from J, the junction contained 10 bases not matched to a gene. CDR3 in DNA: TGTGCCAGCAGTCCCCGCCCAGGGGGCAGTTATGGCTACACCTTC. The encoded protein is CASSPRPGGSYGYTF.

The V call is TRBV30, the J call TRBJ1-2; a possible D gene is TRBD1 (6 bases). CDR3 length: 14 residues. CDR1 is GTSNPN, CDR2 SVGIG, per germline (reference sequence). V lost 0 bases and J 5 bases, leaving 13 bases between the germline ends. The CDR3 DNA is TGTGCCTGGAGTGTGGGCAGGGGCCGTTATGGCTACACCTTC. Translated: CAWSVGRGRYGYTF.

The V gene is TRBV7-6, the J gene TRBJ1-1; 7 bases agree with TRBD1. V was clipped by 7 bases and J by 0 bases; unmatched bases: 2. CDR1 is SGHVS and CDR2 is FNYEAQ in the germline V gene. The CDR3 totals 13 residues. CDR3 DNA sequence: TGTGCCAGCAAAAGGGGGCTGAACACTGAAGCTTTCTTT. Translated: CASKRGLNTEAFF. Based on the CDR3 plus reference TRBV7-6 and TRBJ1-1, the full variable domain is GAGVSQSPRYKVTKRGQDVALRCDPISGHVSLYWYRQALGQGPEFLTYFNYEAQQDKSGLPNDRFSAERPEGSISTLTIQRTEQRDSAMYRCASKRGLNTEAFFGQGTRLTVV.

The V call is TRBV5-1, the J call TRBJ2-1; D unclear. This CDR3 has 15 residues. With 0 bases removed from V and 0 bases from J, the gap between germline ends came to 7 bases. The germline gives CDR1 SGHRS, CDR2 YFSETQ. CDR3 in DNA: TGCGCCAGCAGCTTGGCTCGAGTCTCCTACAATGAGCAGTTCTTC. Residues: CASSLARVSYNEQFF.

The J gene is TRBJ1-2, the V gene TRBV5-4; 7 nucleotides align to TRBD1. This CDR3 has 14 residues. V gave up 3 bases and J gave up 4 bases; unmatched junction bases: 6. Germline V gives CDR1 SGHNT, CDR2 YYREEE (reference sequence). For the CDR3, the DNA is TGTGCCAGCAGCTCCGGGACAGCTCTCTATGGCTACACCTTC. Translation gives CASSSGTALYGYTF. Variable domain in full (rest from reference TRBV5-4 and TRBJ1-2): ETGVTQSPTHLIKTRGQQVTLRCSSQSGHNTVSWYQQALGQGPQFIFQYYREEENGRGNFPPRFSGLQFPNYSSELNVNALELDDSALYLCASSSGTALYGYTFGSGTRLTVV.

The rearrangement links TRBV28 to TRBJ2-3; TRBD2 agrees at 7 bases. There are 15 residues in the CDR3. Per the germline V gene, CDR1 is MDHEN and CDR2 is SYDVKM. V shed 5 bases and J 0 bases; nucleotides not matched to a gene: 5. The CDR3 region is CASSGRGPSTDTQYF. The CDR3 DNA sequence: TGTGCCAGCAGTGGGAGGGGTCCTAGCACAGATACGCAGTATTTT.

The chain joins TRBV2 to TRBJ2-7; 7 nucleotides align to TRBD2. Per the germline V gene, CDR1 is SNHLY and CDR2 is FYNNEI. CDR3 length: 13 residues. With V trimmed by 9 bases and J by 2 bases, 7 bases remained unmatched. Written as DNA, the CDR3 is TGTGCCAGTACGGGGGGTAGCGCCTACGAGCAGTACTTC. It codes for CASTGGSAYEQYF.

This clone showed up just a few times. V gene TRBV2 combines with J gene TRBJ2-2; 11 bases line up with TRBD1. The CDR3 has 17 residues. Germline CDR1 reads SNHLY; CDR2 reads FYNNEI. V trimming: 7 bases; J trimming: 4 bases; junction bases outside the gene matches: 11. This CDR3 is CASTPRPGTGGTGELFF. DNA for the CDR3: TGTGCCAGCACCCCCCGACCCGGGACAGGGGGCACCGGGGAGCTGTTTTTT.